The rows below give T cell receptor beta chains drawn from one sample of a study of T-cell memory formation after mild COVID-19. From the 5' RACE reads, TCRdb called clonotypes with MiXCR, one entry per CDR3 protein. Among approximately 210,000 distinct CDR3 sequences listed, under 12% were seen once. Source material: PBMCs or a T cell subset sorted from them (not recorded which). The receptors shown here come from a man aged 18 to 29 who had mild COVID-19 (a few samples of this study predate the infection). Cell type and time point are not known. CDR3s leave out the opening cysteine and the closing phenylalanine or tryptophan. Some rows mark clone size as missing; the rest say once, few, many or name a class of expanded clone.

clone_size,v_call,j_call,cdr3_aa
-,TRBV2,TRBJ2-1,ASSDAGGPVNEQF
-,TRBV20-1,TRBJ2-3,SAVRDITDTQY
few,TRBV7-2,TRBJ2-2,ASSRWGAPANTGELF
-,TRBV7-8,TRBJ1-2,ASSFSRTGSGGYT
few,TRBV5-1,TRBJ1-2,ASSFTGDANYGYT
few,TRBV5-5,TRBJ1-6,ASSGELNSPLH
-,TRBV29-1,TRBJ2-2,SAGGPGTGELF
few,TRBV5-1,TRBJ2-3,ASSPHGGTSGEYTQY
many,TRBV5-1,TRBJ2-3,ASALGTDTQY
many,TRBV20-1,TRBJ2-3,SATKLAGGPNTQY
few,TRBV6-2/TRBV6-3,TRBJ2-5,ASSYRPGREIKTQY
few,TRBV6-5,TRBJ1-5,ASSYSGQGKVSNQPQH
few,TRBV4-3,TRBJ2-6,ASSQEIGLGEVANVLT
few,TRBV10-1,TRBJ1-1,ASSGGGRPYGEAF
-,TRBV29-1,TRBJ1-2,SVKEGNYGYT
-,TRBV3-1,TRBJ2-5,ASSQMGTGGAGETQY
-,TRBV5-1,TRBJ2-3,ASSLGAADTDTQY
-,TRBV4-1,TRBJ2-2,ASSQAPGGDTGELF
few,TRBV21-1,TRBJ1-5,ASSPPLFRNQPQH
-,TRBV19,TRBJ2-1,ATQRGGEAYNEQF
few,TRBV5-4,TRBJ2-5,ASSLTSGGDETQY
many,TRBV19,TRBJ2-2,ASSRISLNTGELF
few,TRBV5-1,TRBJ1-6,ASSSQDRASPLH
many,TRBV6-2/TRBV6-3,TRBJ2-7,ASSPPAYEQY
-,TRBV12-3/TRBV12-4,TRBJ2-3,ASSSTDSTDTQY
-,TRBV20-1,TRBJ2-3,SGAPGGTSTDTQY